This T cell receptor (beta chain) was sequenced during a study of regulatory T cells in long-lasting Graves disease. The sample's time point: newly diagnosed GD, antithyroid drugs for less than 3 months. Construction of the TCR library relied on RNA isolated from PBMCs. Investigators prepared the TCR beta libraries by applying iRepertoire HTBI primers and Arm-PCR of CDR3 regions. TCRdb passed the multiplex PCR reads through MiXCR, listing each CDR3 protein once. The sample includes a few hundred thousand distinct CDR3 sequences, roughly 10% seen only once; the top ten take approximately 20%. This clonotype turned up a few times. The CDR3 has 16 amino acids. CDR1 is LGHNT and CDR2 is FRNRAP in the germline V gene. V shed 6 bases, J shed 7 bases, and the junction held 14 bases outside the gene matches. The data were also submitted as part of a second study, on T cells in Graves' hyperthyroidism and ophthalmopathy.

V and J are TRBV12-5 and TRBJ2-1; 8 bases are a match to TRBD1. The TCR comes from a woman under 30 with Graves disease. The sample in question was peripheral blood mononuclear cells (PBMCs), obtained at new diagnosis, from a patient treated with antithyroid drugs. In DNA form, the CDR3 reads TGTGCTAGTGGACTACCGACAGGGGCGCGTATAAATGAGCAGTTCTTC. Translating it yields CASGLPTGARINEQFF.